The rows below give T cell receptor beta chains drawn from one sample of a study of shared clonotypes between healthy human individuals. The method was immunoSEQ multiplex PCR; TCRdb's version includes in-frame clones alone and lacks a portion of them. The table lists 1.6 million or so clones, over 95% of them singletons. What was sequenced was naive CD4+ T cells sorted from blood. These receptor sequences come from a man aged 25-45 years in good health. The CDR3 runs from the conserved cysteine through the conserved F or W. Fields, in order: V gene, D gene, CDR3 protein. The D gene is left open where the match is weak.

>TRBV19|.
CASSIVASRIRGTQYF
>TRBV19|TRBD2
CASSTGTSGRGTEQFF
>TRBV7-9|.
CASSLGRDEAFF
>TRBV7-7|.
CASSLEGDLRDEQYF
>TRBV28|.
CASSFSAVVYEQYF
>TRBV28|.
CASSLWAGVSPETQYF
>TRBV28|TRBD1
CASSSRTGGTYF
>TRBV5-4|TRBD2
CASSLGLAGLGSYNEQFF
>TRBV28|.
CASSSNDGQQETQYF
>TRBV5-1|.
CASSSGVSNQPQHF
>TRBV7-6|.
CASSLLGETQYF
>TRBV6-5|.
CASKGGALPSTEAFF
>TRBV5-1|.
CASRPNPSYTGELFF
>TRBV19|TRBD1
CASSIDSRTGRQPQHF
>TRBV2|TRBD1
CASDRGSYEQYF
>TRBV9|.
CASSVVGDSTYEQYF
>TRBV18|.
CASSPPSPHPYEQYF
>TRBV30|TRBD1
CAWSAGGRFPYEQYF
>TRBV7-6|TRBD1
CASSLLGTGWETQYF
>TRBV6-1|.
CASSAYLGATSSNEQYF
>TRBV28|TRBD2
CASTRGVYEQYF
>TRBV6-5|.
CASSPGGGYTF
>TRBV5-1|.
CASSLATGGGETQYF
>TRBV5-1|TRBD1
CASSTAGQLNTEAFF
>TRBV5-1|.
CASSLAGIYEQYF
>TRBV5-1|.
CASSLAGTGSTDTQYF
>TRBV10-1|TRBD2
CASSGGQAGLAVYNEQFF
>TRBV5-1|.
CASSALGVSTYEQYF
>TRBV4-3|.
CASSQDRPLTLNTEAFF
>TRBV29-1|TRBD2
CSVTSDFPQETQYF
>TRBV5-1|TRBD1
CASSLDSTGVVDTQYF
>TRBV9|TRBD2
CASGLAGTNEQFF
>TRBV27|TRBD2
CASSPYPSGGGTDTQYF
>TRBV18|.
CASSQSPSGLSNYGYTF
>TRBV19|.
CASSMGDSWYEQYF
>TRBV10-3|.
CAISDIMGTTDTQYF
>TRBV19|TRBD2
CASSIRPLAGVSYEQYF
>TRBV29-1|TRBD1
CSGRSGTGLDTQYF
>TRBV18|TRBD2
CASSYVAGPSYNEQFF
>TRBV28|TRBD2
CATISGRRGNEQFF
>TRBV28|.
CASRDPSSGYTF